The 9 T cell receptor beta chains in this list originate from one sample, sequenced in a study of early T cells in non-severe SARS-CoV-2 infection. TCRdb used MiXCR to reprocess the 5' RACE reads, holding one entry per CDR3 protein. The data show 60,000 or so distinct CDR3 sequences, more than 12% seen once. The sequencing here drew on whole blood, taken at baseline. Receptors originate from an adult who was a healthcare worker with PCR-confirmed SARS-CoV-2 infection or an uninfected control (not recorded which).

The gene calls are TRBV7-2 and TRBJ2-7, with TRBD2 matching 9 bases. The CDR3 extends over 14 amino acids. V gave up 5 bases and J gave up 5 bases; unmatched junction bases: 7. Germline values: CDR1 SGHTA, CDR2 FQGNSA. The CDR3 DNA follows: TGTGCCAGCAGCACCTGGACTAGCGTTGACGAGCAGTACTTC. It yields the protein CASSTWTSVDEQYF.

This clonotype was picked up a small number of times. J is TRBJ2-7 and V is TRBV7-6; 9 bases are shared with TRBD2. With V trimmed by 5 bases and J by 2 bases, 7 bases remained unmatched. Germline CDR1 SGHVS, CDR2 FNYEAQ. This CDR3 region has 15 residues. The CDR3 sequence is CASSVSGRGTYEQYF. CDR3 in DNA: TGTGCCAGCAGCGTTAGCGGGAGAGGGACCTACGAGCAGTACTTC.

There are many counts of this clonotype. The V and J genes are TRBV28 and TRBJ2-7, with D uncertain. V dropped 4 bases and J dropped 1 base, with 20 bases sitting between them. The CDR3 has 17 amino acids. The V gene's germline CDR1 is MDHEN and CDR2 SYDVKM. The CDR3 bases are TGTGCCAGCAGTTCGCATATAGACCTCGCCCCTTCCTACGAGCAGTACTTC. Its translation is CASSSHIDLAPSYEQYF.

The rearrangement joins TRBV10-1 to TRBJ2-3; 14 bases are a match to TRBD2. V gave up 0 bases and J gave up 12 bases; unmatched junction bases: 2. The CDR3 is 14 amino acids. The germline gives CDR1 WNHNN, CDR2 SYGVQD (reference sequence). The CDR3 coding sequence is TGCGCCAGCAGTGAGTCGACTAGCGGGAGGGCCCAGTATTTT. It is translated as CASSESTSGRAQYF.

In this sample, this clonotype turned up many times. This chain connects TRBV28 to TRBJ2-5, with 14 bases fitting TRBD2. Losses at the gene ends were 5 bases for V and 5 bases for J; bases not matched to a gene: 7. The CDR3 runs to 16 residues. In germline, CDR1 is MDHEN, CDR2 SYDVKM. The CDR3 nucleotides read TGTGCCAGCAGTCCTCCGACTAGCGGGGGGGATGAGACCCAGTACTTC. Amino acid sequence: CASSPPTSGGDETQYF.

This sequence joins TRBV29-1 and TRBJ2-7; 11 bases line up with TRBD2. V was pared by 4 bases and J by 0 bases, with 2 bases of the junction left unmatched. There are 14 residues in the CDR3. Germline V lookup: CDR1 SQVTM, CDR2 ANQGSEA. CDR3 coding DNA: TGCAGCGTTGGACTAGCGGGACTCTCCTACGAGCAGTACTTC. This translates into CSVGLAGLSYEQYF.

The chain joins TRBV20-1 to TRBJ1-3, with D hard to call. Germline V lookup: CDR1 DFQATT, CDR2 SNEGSKA (reference sequence). The CDR3 has 12 amino acids. CDR3 sequence reads: CSWRGSGNTIYF. The CDR3 nucleotides are TGCTCCTGGCGGGGTTCCGGAAACACCATATATTTT.

The sample holds many counts of this clonotype. The rearrangement uses TRBV4-1 and TRBJ2-2; D not certain. Germline values: CDR1 MGHRA, CDR2 YSYEKL. This CDR3 contains 16 residues. V dropped 4 bases and J dropped 0 bases, with 12 bases sitting between them. The CDR3 is CASSPRASANTGELFF. CDR3 sequence (DNA): TGCGCCAGCAGCCCTCGTGCCAGCGCGAACACCGGGGAGCTGTTTTTT.

This chain joins TRBV7-8 and TRBJ1-2; D not certain. Germline-derived CDR1 and CDR2 are SGHVS and FQNEAQ. The CDR3 consists of 14 residues. Between the trimmed V and J ends, which lost 7 bases and 0 bases, there was a span of 12 bases. The CDR3 here is CASTTAATNYGYTF. The CDR3 DNA reads TGTGCCAGCACCACCGCGGCTACTAACTATGGCTACACCTTC.